The 17 T cell receptor beta chains reported below all come from one sample, sequenced in a study of T cell responses to AZD1222 COVID-19 vaccine. Clones were read by immunoSEQ multiplex PCR, and TCRdb kept only the in-frame ones, dropping some. The table includes roughly 120,000 clones, 88% detected once. The material was peripheral blood, obtained on day 0 of MenACWY control vaccination. Source of these receptors: an adult in good health.

This chain connects TRBV28 to TRBJ2-5; D is ambiguous. The V gene's germline CDR1 is MDHEN and CDR2 SYDVKM. The CDR3 runs to 15 residues. The V gene lost 4 bases and the J gene lost 0 bases, with 12 bases spanning the gap. Written as DNA, the CDR3 is TGTGCCAGCAGTTCCTGGACGGCCCACCAAGAGACCCAGTACTTC. Its protein product is CASSSWTAHQETQYF.

The chain joins TRBV5-1 to TRBJ2-1; TRBD1 might be the D (5 bases). Germline CDR1 is SGHRS and CDR2 is YFSETQ. The CDR3 has 14 residues. Trimming removed 0 bases from V and 7 bases from J, with 11 bases in between. CDR3 bases: TGCGCCAGCAGCTTGGATCAGGGTTGGAATGAGCAGTTCTTC. Amino acid sequence: CASSLDQGWNEQFF.

This chain uses TRBV29-1 with TRBJ2-5, with D possibly TRBD1 on 6 matching bases. Germline V gene lookup returns CDR1 SQVTM and CDR2 ANQGSEA. The CDR3 has 12 amino acids. Between the trimmed V and J ends, which lost 5 bases and 5 bases, there was a span of 12 bases. The CDR3 spells CSVSQGRETQYF. The CDR3 DNA reads as TGCAGCGTTTCACAGGGAAGGGAGACCCAGTACTTC. Using reference TRBV29-1 and TRBJ2-5 for the parts outside the CDR3, the full variable domain is SAVISQKPSRDICQRGTSLTIQCQVDSQVTMMFWYRQQPGQSLTLIATANQGSEATYESGFVIDKFPISRPNLTFSTLTVSNMSPEDSSIYLCSVSQGRETQYFGPGTRLLVL.

The chain recombines TRBV29-1 with TRBJ2-1; 13 positions agree with TRBD2. The CDR3 totals 14 residues. J was trimmed by 8 bases and V by 7 bases; bases with no gene match: 8. CDR1 and CDR2 from the germline V gene are SQVTM and ANQGSEA. The CDR3: CSGGTSGKSHEQFF. CDR3 DNA sequence: TGCAGCGGGGGGACTAGCGGGAAAAGCCATGAGCAGTTCTTC.

The chain couples TRBV6-5 to TRBJ2-1, with D possibly matching TRBD1 (6 bases). The germline V gene has CDR1 MNHEY and CDR2 SVGAGI. V was pared by 2 bases and J by 7 bases, with 12 bases between. This CDR3 region has 14 residues. The CDR3 here is CASSYPDSRNEQFF. CDR3 sequence (DNA): TGTGCCAGCAGTTACCCGGACAGTCGTAATGAGCAGTTCTTC.

The rearrangement links TRBV27 to TRBJ1-5; D not certain. This CDR3 spans 14 amino acids. Germline V gene lookup returns CDR1 MNHEY and CDR2 SMNVEV (reference sequence). With 3 bases removed from V and 7 bases from J, the gap between germline ends came to 13 bases. CDR3 region: CASSLGGRRQPQHF. The CDR3, as DNA: TGTGCCAGCAGTTTGGGTGGGCGGCGACAGCCCCAGCATTTT.

This sequence joins TRBV9 and TRBJ2-5; D not resolved. Germline CDR1 and CDR2: SGDLS and YYNGEE. The CDR3 is made up of 14 amino acids. The V end lost 0 bases, the J end lost 5 bases, and 11 bases lay between the germline ends. In DNA, the CDR3 is TGTGCCAGCAGCGTAGAGTTTGGTAGGGAGACCCAGTACTTC. The encoded protein is CASSVEFGRETQYF.

The chain carries TRBV7-3 and TRBJ2-1; 12 nucleotides match TRBD2. The CDR3 is 16 residues long. Germline V gene data show CDR1 as SGHTA and CDR2 as FQGTGA. Unmatched junction bases numbered 10, after V lost 5 bases and J lost 8 bases. This CDR3 is CASSLSTSGRLYEQFF. CDR3 nucleotides: TGTGCCAGCAGCCTGTCGACTAGCGGGAGACTCTATGAGCAGTTCTTC.

V usage is TRBV27 and J usage is TRBJ1-4; 7 bases are a match to TRBD1. The germline gives CDR1 MNHEY, CDR2 SMNVEV (reference sequence). V dropped 2 bases and J dropped 6; count of bases not matched to a gene: 3. The CDR3 is made up of 14 amino acids. In nucleotides, the CDR3 is TGTGCCAGCAGTTTAGTACAGGGGCATGAAAAACTGTTTTTT. Translated: CASSLVQGHEKLFF.

The chain is built from TRBV5-1 and TRBJ1-2; TRBD1 is a possible D gene (5 bases). With 1 base removed from V and 7 bases from J, the gap between germline ends came to 14 bases. CDR1 SGHRS and CDR2 YFSETQ come from the germline V gene. The CDR3 contains 14 residues. CDR3 residues: CASSLSGGIGGYTF. CDR3 DNA: TGCGCCAGCAGCTTGTCTGGGGGTATCGGTGGCTACACCTTC.

The sample holds a few counts of this clone. This chain links TRBV19 with TRBJ1-4; D perhaps matches TRBD1 (5 bases). Trimming took off 7 bases at V and 1 base at J, with 16 bases between the two ends. The CDR3 sequence is 16 residues long. The germline gives CDR1 LNHDA, CDR2 SQIVND (reference sequence). The CDR3 nucleotides are TGTGCCAGTAAAAGTGGGACTGGTGTAACTAATGAAAAACTGTTTTTT. Its translation is CASKSGTGVTNEKLFF.

The chain recombines TRBV5-1 with TRBJ1-6, with D unclear. The CDR3 spans 18 residues. Germline CDR1 reads SGHRS; CDR2 reads YFSETQ. V lost 0 bases to trimming and J lost 0 bases, with 13 bases between them. CDR3 region: CASSLESSRNSYNSPLHF. Here the CDR3 DNA reads TGCGCCAGCAGCTTGGAGAGTTCACGTAACTCCTATAATTCACCCCTCCACTTT. Together with reference TRBV5-1 and TRBJ1-6, the CDR3 gives the full variable domain: KAGVTQTPRYLIKTRGQQVTLSCSPISGHRSVSWYQQTPGQGLQFLFEYFSETQRNKGNFPGRFSGRQFSNSRSEMNVSTLELGDSALYLCASSLESSRNSYNSPLHFGNGTRLTVT.

This chain connects TRBV5-1 to TRBJ2-7; unclear D gene. The germline V gene has CDR1 SGHRS and CDR2 YFSETQ. CDR3 size: 14 residues. Trimming removed 1 base at V and 4 bases at J, with 12 bases between. CDR3 bases: TGCGCCAGCAGCTTGTTAGGGCCAAATTACGAGCAGTACTTC. Translating it yields CASSLLGPNYEQYF.

This clone was seen only a few times. The rearrangement links TRBV9 to TRBJ2-7; TRBD1 aligns across 7 bases. CDR1 and CDR2 (germline): SGDLS, YYNGEE. This CDR3 is built from 15 residues. The V and J ends lost 1 base and 2 bases, in that order; junction bases with no gene match: 6. The CDR3 sequence: CASSVRQGYTYEQYF. In nucleotides, the CDR3 is TGTGCCAGCAGCGTAAGACAGGGATATACCTACGAGCAGTACTTC.

The chain uses TRBV19 and TRBJ2-5; D is undetermined. There are 13 residues in the CDR3. Germline values: CDR1 LNHDA, CDR2 SQIVND (reference sequence). V gave up 5 bases and J gave up 0 bases, with 7 bases separating them. In DNA form, the CDR3 reads TGTGCCAGTAGTCACCCCAACCAAGAGACCCAGTACTTC. As protein: CASSHPNQETQYF.

The V gene is TRBV28, the J gene TRBJ1-3; D is unclear. The germline V gene has CDR1 MDHEN and CDR2 SYDVKM. The CDR3 is made up of 14 amino acids. Trimming took off 2 bases at V and 4 bases at J, with 9 bases between the two ends. The CDR3 nucleotides are TGTGCCAGCAGTTTACCTAGTCCCGGAAACACCATATATTTT. Translating gives CASSLPSPGNTIYF.

The genes are TRBV29-1 and TRBJ1-4; D ambiguous. This CDR3 region has 12 residues. V gave up 5 bases and J gave up 4 bases, with 8 bases separating them. The V gene's germline CDR1 is SQVTM and CDR2 ANQGSEA. The DNA of the CDR3 is TGCAGCGTTTTAGAGATTAATGAAAAACTGTTTTTT. Translating gives CSVLEINEKLFF.